One sample yielded the 31 T cell receptor beta chains listed below, sequenced in a study of blood T cell repertoires in COVID-19. Clones were read by immunoSEQ multiplex PCR, and TCRdb kept only the in-frame ones, dropping some. Of about 180,000 clones in the sample, roughly 77% were seen once. The sample consisted of peripheral blood. Receptors were obtained from an elderly woman with COVID-19, enrolled during active disease.

This chain links TRBV7-2 with TRBJ2-3; 7 bases fit TRBD2. This CDR3 spans 17 amino acids. The V and J ends lost 0 bases and 4 bases, in that order; junction bases with no gene match: 10. CDR1 and CDR2 from the germline V gene are SGHTA and FQGNSA. The DNA of the CDR3 is TGTGCCAGCAGCTTAGCTCCGGGAGGTTCCGGCGCAGATACGCAGTATTTT. It codes for CASSLAPGGSGADTQYF.

J is TRBJ2-5 and V is TRBV19; the D gene is possibly TRBD1 (5 bases). V was shortened by 4 bases and J by 5 bases, with 11 bases between the two germline ends. The CDR3 totals 13 residues. Germline V gene sequence: CDR1 LNHDA, CDR2 SQIVND (reference sequence). The CDR3 sequence: CASSKGVVETQYF. The CDR3 nucleotides are TGTGCCAGTAGTAAAGGGGTAGTGGAGACCCAGTACTTC.

The chain recombines TRBV28 with TRBJ2-1; 8 positions match TRBD2. Per the germline V gene, CDR1 is MDHEN and CDR2 is SYDVKM. This CDR3 contains 15 residues. Germline trimming cut 5 bases from V and 8 bases from J; bases unmatched to any gene: 11. The CDR3 bases are TGTGCCAGCAGTGCCCTAGCGGGCGGAGGGGATGAGCAGTTCTTC. Translating it yields CASSALAGGGDEQFF.

For the CDR3, the DNA is TGTGCCAGCAGCTTCAGTGAGGGCTACACCGGGGAGCTGTTTTTT. Translating gives CASSFSEGYTGELFF. This rearrangement joins TRBV11-3 to TRBJ2-2, with a weak D call TRBD2 (5 bases). The V end was cut by 3 bases, the J end by 3 bases, with 11 bases between. The CDR3 loop spans 15 amino acids. Germline loops: CDR1 SGHNT, CDR2 YENEEA.

The chain couples TRBV5-1 to TRBJ2-3; 10 bases agree with TRBD2. The V and J ends lost 0 bases and 0 bases, in that order; junction bases with no gene match: 7. The CDR3 has 18 residues. Germline V gene sequence: CDR1 SGHRS, CDR2 YFSETQ. The CDR3 protein is CASSLGLAGVLSTDTQYF. CDR3 nucleotides: TGCGCCAGCAGCTTGGGGCTAGCGGGAGTCCTTAGCACAGATACGCAGTATTTT.

The chain links TRBV9 to TRBJ1-4; D may be TRBD1 (5 bases). Germline values: CDR1 SGDLS, CDR2 YYNGEE. CDR3 size: 17 residues. Trimming shortened V by 7 bases and J by 0 bases, and 19 bases separated the two germline ends. The CDR3 sequence: CASLLYQGNSTNEKLFF. Here the CDR3 DNA reads TGTGCCAGCTTGCTGTATCAGGGTAATTCAACTAATGAAAAACTGTTTTTT. Filled out from reference TRBV9 and TRBJ1-4, the complete variable domain reads DSGVTQTPKHLITATGQRVTLRCSPRSGDLSVYWYQQSLDQGLQFLIQYYNGEERAKGNILERFSAQQFPDLHSELNLSSLELGDSALYFCASLLYQGNSTNEKLFFGSGTQLSVL.

The genes are TRBV2 and TRBJ2-3; possible D gene TRBD2, 6 bases. V lost 3 bases and J 5 bases, leaving 15 bases between the germline ends. CDR3 length: 15 residues. Germline-derived CDR1 and CDR2 are SNHLY and FYNNEI. The chain's CDR3 is CASSDVSEGRDTQYF. In DNA form, the CDR3 reads TGTGCCAGCAGTGACGTATCGGAGGGGAGAGATACGCAGTATTTT.

The V and J genes are TRBV5-4 and TRBJ2-1; TRBD2 is a possible D gene (7 bases). CDR1 and CDR2 from the germline V gene are SGHNT and YYREEE (reference sequence). The CDR3 runs to 15 residues. The ends were cut back, 2 bases at V and 6 bases at J, with 15 bases in the middle. The CDR3 region has the DNA TGTGCCAGCAGCTTTGGGGGGGCAGTAACCAATGAGCAGTTCTTC. Encoded protein: CASSFGGAVTNEQFF.

The CDR3 region is CASSEAWASYGYTF. The CDR3 bases are TGTGCCAGCAGTGAAGCGTGGGCATCTTATGGCTACACCTTC. This sequence joins TRBV2 and TRBJ1-2; D call uncertain. CDR3 length: 14 residues. The germline V gene encodes CDR1 SNHLY and CDR2 FYNNEI. V was clipped by 0 bases and J by 5 bases, with 10 bases between them.

The CDR3 protein is CASSQQGTYEQYF. In DNA form, the CDR3 reads TGTGCCAGCTCACAACAGGGGACCTACGAGCAGTACTTC. The chain uses TRBV18 and TRBJ2-7; 7 bases agree with TRBD1. V dropped 4 bases and J dropped 2; count of bases not matched to a gene: 2. Germline assignment: CDR1 KGHSH and CDR2 LQKENI. The CDR3 spans 13 residues.

The rearrangement uses TRBV27 and TRBJ2-7; 10 nucleotides agree with TRBD2. The CDR3 is 15 amino acids. In germline, CDR1 is MNHEY, CDR2 SMNVEV (reference sequence). V shed 5 bases, J shed 0 bases, and the junction held 4 bases outside the gene matches. CDR3: CASSLVAGGSYEQYF. CDR3 coding DNA: TGTGCCAGCAGTCTAGTAGCGGGAGGCTCCTACGAGCAGTACTTC.

V gene TRBV6-2 or TRBV6-3 combines with J gene TRBJ1-2; a weak D match, TRBD1 (5 bases). This CDR3 comprises 13 residues. Germline V gene data show CDR1 as MNHEY and CDR2 as SVGEGT. Between the trimmed V and J ends, which lost 5 bases and 3 bases, there was a span of 10 bases. CDR3 amino acids: CASSSTGYYGYTF. The CDR3 nucleotides are TGTGCCAGCAGTAGTACAGGTTACTATGGCTACACCTTC.

Only a few counts were recorded for this clone. This chain uses TRBV24-1 with TRBJ2-1; 7 positions match TRBD1. Germline CDR1 reads KGHDR; CDR2 reads SFDVKD. The CDR3 has 16 residues. V was pared by 4 bases and J by 7 bases, with 12 bases of the junction left unmatched. The DNA for the CDR3 is TGTGCCACCAGTGACCCAGGACAGGCCACCGGTAATGAGCAGTTCTTC. Translating it yields CATSDPGQATGNEQFF.

J is TRBJ1-1 and V is TRBV28; TRBD1 might be the D (5 bases). Germline V CDR1 and CDR2: MDHEN, SYDVKM. The CDR3 has 17 amino acids. With 3 bases removed from V and 5 bases from J, the gap between germline ends came to 22 bases. The CDR3 loop reads CASSLGLTDGYRTEAFF. The CDR3 DNA follows: TGTGCCAGCAGTTTGGGTCTGACAGACGGATATCGGACTGAAGCTTTCTTT.

The V call is TRBV4-2, the J call TRBJ1-5, with D possibly TRBD1 on 6 matching bases. CDR3 length: 17 amino acids. The germline gives CDR1 LGHNA, CDR2 YNFKEQ. V lost 0 bases and J lost 3, with 15 bases in between. The CDR3 loop is CASSQDAPGTINQPQHF. The CDR3 DNA sequence: TGTGCCAGCAGCCAAGATGCCCCCGGGACAATCAATCAGCCCCAGCATTTT.

The rearrangement joins TRBV6-5 to TRBJ2-1; 10 positions match TRBD1. Losses at the gene ends were 4 bases for V and 5 bases for J; bases not matched to a gene: 8. The CDR3 runs 16 residues. Germline loops: CDR1 MNHEY, CDR2 SVGAGI. The chain's CDR3 is CASSSPGQGGNNEQFF. The CDR3 bases are TGTGCCAGCAGTTCCCCAGGACAGGGGGGAAACAATGAGCAGTTCTTC.

The chain has TRBV11-2 and TRBJ2-2, with 7 bases matching TRBD2. From germline, CDR1 is SGHAT and CDR2 FQNNGV. The CDR3 sequence is 15 residues long. The V segment lost 3 bases and the J segment 5 bases; nucleotides outside the gene matches: 6. The CDR3 nucleotides are TGTGCCAGCAGCTTCACTAGCGACAAGACCGGGGAGCTGTTTTTT. Protein product: CASSFTSDKTGELFF.

The CDR3 sequence: CASSITGTGGYEQYF. The DNA for the CDR3 is TGTGCCAGTAGTATAACCGGGACAGGGGGCTACGAGCAGTACTTC. The genes are TRBV19 and TRBJ2-7, with 11 positions matching TRBD1. The CDR3 totals 15 residues. CDR1 and CDR2 from the germline V gene are LNHDA and SQIVND (reference sequence). The V and J ends lost 2 bases and 3 bases, in that order; junction bases with no gene match: 3.

This chain connects TRBV19 to TRBJ2-1, with TRBD2 identical over 9 bases. This CDR3 spans 18 amino acids. The trim removed 3 bases at V and 7 bases at J, leaving 16 bases unmatched. CDR1 is LNHDA, CDR2 SQIVND, per germline (reference sequence). The CDR3, as DNA: TGTGCCAGTAGTATTATTAAGCGGGGGCTAGCGGGAAGAAATGAGCAGTTCTTC. The encoded protein is CASSIIKRGLAGRNEQFF.

The J gene is TRBJ2-2, the V gene TRBV7-2; D is perhaps TRBD2 (5 bases). Germline V CDR1 and CDR2: SGHTA, FQGNSA. There are 15 residues in the CDR3. V gave up 5 bases and J gave up 5 bases, with 15 bases separating them. CDR3 sequence reads: CASSPRLSQTGELFF. CDR3 coding DNA: TGTGCCAGCAGCCCGAGACTAAGCCAGACCGGGGAGCTGTTTTTT.

V gene TRBV19 combines with J gene TRBJ2-7, with D maybe TRBD1 (6 bases). The V and J ends lost 5 bases and 1 base respectively, with 9 bases between them. Germline V gene data show CDR1 as LNHDA and CDR2 as SQIVND (reference sequence). The CDR3 has 13 amino acids. The CDR3 DNA reads TGTGCCAGTAGTCCAACAGGGTCCTACGAGCAGTACTTC. It specifies CASSPTGSYEQYF.

The sample holds one count of this clone. The chain is built from TRBV4-1 and TRBJ1-2, with D tentatively TRBD1 (5 bases). The CDR3 is made up of 14 amino acids. V shed 0 bases and J shed 8 bases, with 13 bases lying between them. Germline V CDR1 and CDR2: MGHRA, YSYEKL. This CDR3 reads CASSQDHGGRGYTF. The CDR3 nucleotides are TGCGCCAGCAGCCAAGATCACGGGGGAAGGGGCTACACCTTC.

V is TRBV9 and J is TRBJ2-5; D uncertain. The CDR3 runs to 16 residues. The germline V gene encodes CDR1 SGDLS and CDR2 YYNGEE. V lost 0 bases to trimming and J lost 3 bases, with 15 bases between them. Here the CDR3 reads CASSVGVRPWEETQYF. The CDR3 DNA is TGTGCCAGCAGCGTAGGAGTCAGGCCCTGGGAAGAGACCCAGTACTTC. The whole variable domain, remainder taken from reference TRBV9 and TRBJ2-5, is DSGVTQTPKHLITATGQRVTLRCSPRSGDLSVYWYQQSLDQGLQFLIQYYNGEERAKGNILERFSAQQFPDLHSELNLSSLELGDSALYFCASSVGVRPWEETQYFGPGTRLLVL.

This clone was observed a single time. The chain couples TRBV5-6 to TRBJ2-7, with 7 bases fitting TRBD2. In germline, CDR1 is SGHDT, CDR2 YYEEEE. The CDR3 has 16 amino acids. The V segment lost 3 bases and the J segment 2 bases; nucleotides outside the gene matches: 11. CDR3 amino acids: CASSSALAGVPYEQYF. CDR3 DNA: TGTGCCAGCAGCTCGGCCTTGGCGGGGGTCCCCTACGAGCAGTACTTC.

The V and J genes are TRBV18 and TRBJ2-2, with 8 bases identical to TRBD2. Germline assignment: CDR1 KGHSH and CDR2 LQKENI. The CDR3 spans 16 residues. V dropped 5 bases and J dropped 3; count of bases not matched to a gene: 8. The CDR3 DNA follows: TGTGCCAGCTCAAGAACCGGGACTAGGGACACCGGGGAGCTGTTTTTT. The encoded protein is CASSRTGTRDTGELFF.

This clone came up a few times. V and J are TRBV6-2 or TRBV6-3 and TRBJ1-2, with 9 positions matching TRBD1. With V trimmed by 4 bases and J by 8 bases, 5 bases remained unmatched. This CDR3 has 13 residues. From germline, CDR1 is MNHEY and CDR2 SVGEGT. The CDR3, as DNA: TGTGCCAGCAGTTGGGGACAGGGAAAAGGCTACACCTTC. Amino acids: CASSWGQGKGYTF.

The gene calls are TRBV28 and TRBJ2-3, with TRBD1 identical over 10 bases. Germline trimming cut 6 bases from V and 4 bases from J; bases unmatched to any gene: 4. Germline lookup yields CDR1 MDHEN and CDR2 SYDVKM. The CDR3 spans 14 residues. The CDR3, as DNA: TGTGCCAGCAGCCAGACAGGGGGCCCAGATACGCAGTATTTT. This sequence encodes CASSQTGGPDTQYF.

CDR3 DNA: TGCGCCAGCAGCGCGAAACAGGGCGTGGAGACCCAGTACTTC. Translating gives CASSAKQGVETQYF. V is TRBV5-1 and J is TRBJ2-5, with D perhaps TRBD1 (6 bases). The V gene lost 4 bases and the J gene lost 5 bases, with 15 bases spanning the gap. Germline lookup yields CDR1 SGHRS and CDR2 YFSETQ. This CDR3 has 14 amino acids.

In nucleotides, the CDR3 is TGTGCCAGCTCACCGGCAGGGGGCTCTGGAAACACCATATATTTT. Encoded protein: CASSPAGGSGNTIYF. This chain connects TRBV18 to TRBJ1-3, with TRBD1 matching over 7 bases. Trimming cost V 3 bases and J 0 bases; bases outside gene matches: 2. The germline V gene has CDR1 KGHSH and CDR2 LQKENI. The CDR3 length is 15 residues. Based on the CDR3 plus reference TRBV18 and TRBJ1-3, the full variable domain is NAGVMQNPRHLVRRRGQEARLRCSPMKGHSHVYWYRQLPEEGLKFMVYLQKENIIDESGMPKERFSAEFPKEGPSILRIQQVVRGDSAAYFCASSPAGGSGNTIYFGEGSWLTVV.

There are a few counts of this clone. The chain recombines TRBV5-5 with TRBJ1-4; TRBD1 is a possible D gene (5 bases). Looked up from germline, CDR1 is SGHKS and CDR2 is YYEKEE (reference sequence). The germline V and J ends were trimmed by 5 bases and 3 bases, with 17 bases remaining between them. The CDR3 length is 16 residues. The CDR3 DNA is TGTGCCAGCAGAAGTACGTGGACACCTCCTAATGAAAAACTGTTTTTT. Its translation: CASRSTWTPPNEKLFF.

CDR3 nucleotides: TGTGCCAGTGCCCCCCGATTGGGCGGGACCTACGAGCAGTACTTC. Translation gives CASAPRLGGTYEQYF. The chain carries TRBV7-2 and TRBJ2-7, with D perhaps TRBD2 (6 bases). The CDR3 totals 15 residues. Trimming took 9 bases from V and 2 from J, leaving 20 bases between them. Germline assignment: CDR1 SGHTA and CDR2 FQGNSA.